This is a list of T cell receptor beta chains from one sample in a study of T cells after posttransplantation cyclophosphamide. Sequencing was performed with immunoSEQ multiplex PCR; in TCRdb, only in-frame clones are kept and a portion is missing. This sample carries 30,000 to 35,000 clones and no singletons, and 6.5% to 8% goes to the top ten. Sequencing was performed on PBMCs. These receptors were collected from a woman aged 45 to 65 in good health and a related stem cell transplant donor. CDR3s include the opening cysteine and the closing phenylalanine or tryptophan. Each record gives: J gene, V gene, clone size, D gene, CDR3 protein, CDR3 DNA. The D gene is left open where the match is weak. Part of the rows lack a size; the others show once, few, many or a class for expanded clones.

>TRBJ1-4|TRBV7-2|.|.
CASSANRVEKLFF
TGTGCCAGCAGCGCTAACAGGGTAGAAAAACTGTTTTTT
>TRBJ2-5|TRBV5-5|many|TRBD2
CASSGGTSGHDARETQYF
TGTGCCAGCAGCGGCGGGACTAGCGGCCACGACGCCAGGGAGACCCAGTACTTC
>TRBJ1-1|TRBV29-1|many|.
CSVGGVADTEAFF
TGCAGCGTTGGGGGCGTAGCCGACACTGAAGCTTTCTTT
>TRBJ2-1|TRBV5-4|many|TRBD2
CASSRTSGSLPLWDNEQFF
TGTGCCAGCAGCCGGACTAGCGGGAGTTTACCCCTTTGGGACAATGAGCAGTTCTTC
>TRBJ1-1|TRBV6-5|many|.
CASSYSPELDTEAFF
TGTGCCAGCAGTTACTCCCCCGAGCTGGACACTGAAGCTTTCTTT
>TRBJ2-7|TRBV9|.|TRBD1
CASSRGTVAFSYEQYF
TGTGCCAGCAGCCGAGGGACAGTTGCTTTCTCCTACGAGCAGTACTTC
>TRBJ2-1|TRBV19|many|.
CASSIREGEYNEQFF
TGTGCCAGTAGTATCAGGGAGGGGGAGTACAATGAGCAGTTCTTC
>TRBJ2-1|TRBV4-1|many|.
CASSQGAYNEQFF
TGCGCCAGCAGCCAAGGGGCGTACAATGAGCAGTTCTTC
>TRBJ2-1|TRBV10-1|many|.
CASSQGLSYNEQFF
TGCGCCAGCAGTCAAGGTCTCTCCTACAATGAGCAGTTCTTC
>TRBJ1-5|TRBV19|many|.
CASSISGSPQHF
TGTGCCAGTAGTATCAGTGGTTCGCCCCAGCATTTT
>TRBJ1-1|TRBV9|many|TRBD1
CASSVDPTGFTEAFF
TGTGCCAGCAGCGTGGACCCGACAGGGTTCACTGAAGCTTTCTTT
>TRBJ1-1|TRBV10-1|many|.
CASPQSTSEAFF
TGCGCCAGCCCTCAGTCAACCTCTGAAGCTTTCTTT
>TRBJ2-1|TRBV6-6|many|.
CASSYAGNEQFF
TGTGCCAGCAGTTATGCGGGTAATGAGCAGTTCTTC
>TRBJ2-2|TRBV28|many|.
CASSITGGRTGELFF
TGTGCCAGCAGTATTACCGGGGGGCGGACCGGGGAGCTGTTTTTT
>TRBJ2-1|TRBV7-9|many|.
CASSSERQGAAYNEQFF
TGTGCCAGCAGCTCCGAACGGCAGGGTGCCGCCTACAATGAGCAGTTCTTC
>TRBJ1-2|TRBV7-9|many|.
CASSWKQGGGYTF
TGTGCCAGCAGCTGGAAACAGGGTGGCGGCTACACCTTC
>TRBJ1-1|TRBV18|many|.
CASSKDRDTEAFF
TGTGCCAGCTCGAAAGACAGAGACACTGAAGCTTTCTTT
>TRBJ2-7|TRBV25-1|many|.
CASKDAGDSYEQYF
TGTGCCAGCAAAGACGCAGGGGATTCCTACGAGCAGTACTTC
>TRBJ1-1|TRBV14|many|.
CASSHDDRWATEAFF
TGTGCCAGCAGCCATGACGACAGGTGGGCCACTGAAGCTTTCTTT
>TRBJ1-1|TRBV6-1|.|TRBD1
CASSVRTGDSEAFF
TGTGCCAGCAGTGTCCGGACAGGGGACTCTGAAGCTTTCTTT
>TRBJ1-5|TRBV2|many|.
CASRQGVRNQPQHF
TGTGCCAGCAGGCAGGGAGTACGCAATCAGCCCCAGCATTTT
>TRBJ2-3|TRBV19|many|.
CASKPSGTDTQYF
TGTGCCAGTAAACCGAGCGGCACAGATACGCAGTATTTT
>TRBJ1-2|TRBV18|many|.
CASSPIDQGTTNYGYTF
TGTGCCAGCTCACCCATTGATCAGGGAACTACTAACTATGGCTACACCTTC
>TRBJ1-1|TRBV28|many|.
CASRPAENTEAFF
TGTGCCAGCAGACCCGCAGAGAACACTGAAGCTTTCTTT
>TRBJ2-7|TRBV6-5|many|TRBD1
CASSLIGQGSEQYF
TGTGCCAGCAGTTTGATTGGACAGGGGAGTGAGCAGTACTTC
>TRBJ2-7|TRBV29-1|.|TRBD2
CSVRILKKRGTLDYEQYF
TGCAGCGTCCGGATCCTAAAGAAGCGGGGGACTCTCGACTACGAGCAGTACTTC
>TRBJ1-4|TRBV18|many|TRBD1
CASSPDRIHEKLFF
TGTGCCAGCTCACCGGACAGGATCCATGAAAAACTGTTTTTT
>TRBJ2-7|TRBV18|many|TRBD2
CASSGGTSGSSYEQYF
TGTGCCAGCTCAGGGGGGACTAGCGGGAGCTCCTACGAGCAGTACTTC
>TRBJ1-2|TRBV7-2|many|.
CASSGGGYTF
TGTGCCAGCAGCGGGGGGGGCTACACCTTC
>TRBJ1-5|TRBV15|many|.
CATSRVLILGQVQPQHF
TGTGCCACCAGCAGAGTTCTAATCCTGGGGCAGGTTCAGCCCCAGCATTTT
>TRBJ1-5|TRBV11-2|many|TRBD1
CASSLTGDSNQPQHF
TGTGCCAGCAGCCTGACAGGGGATAGCAATCAGCCCCAGCATTTT
>TRBJ2-2|TRBV12-3/TRBV12-4|many|TRBD2
CASSRGSGRAPNTGELFF
TGTGCCAGCAGTCGGGGTAGCGGGAGGGCCCCAAACACCGGGGAGCTGTTTTTT
>TRBJ1-4|TRBV12-3/TRBV12-4|many|.
CASSLERKLFF
TGTGCCAGCAGTTTAGAGCGAAAACTGTTTTTT
>TRBJ2-3|TRBV19|few|TRBD1
CASGGTGGRYTQYF
TGTGCCAGTGGGGGGACAGGGGGGAGATATACGCAGTATTTT
>TRBJ2-7|TRBV10-3|many|.
CAISEWKGGRHEQYF
TGTGCCATCAGTGAGTGGAAAGGGGGTCGCCACGAGCAGTACTTC
>TRBJ2-1|TRBV7-2|many|TRBD2
CASSWGLAGLTSDEQFF
TGTGCCAGCAGTTGGGGACTAGCGGGACTAACTTCCGATGAGCAGTTCTTC
>TRBJ2-3|TRBV18|few|TRBD2
CASSPELLLAGGYTDTQYF
TGTGCCAGCTCACCAGAACTCTTACTAGCGGGAGGATACACAGATACGCAGTATTTT
>TRBJ2-1|TRBV5-6|many|.
CASSLGTGWRNEQFF
TGTGCCAGCAGCTTAGGAACAGGCTGGCGTAATGAGCAGTTCTTC
>TRBJ1-2|TRBV28|many|.
CASTLGGGGYTF
TGTGCCAGCACCCTAGGGGGGGGTGGCTACACCTTC
>TRBJ2-7|TRBV5-1|many|TRBD2
CASSLVLLAGVSEQYF
TGCGCCAGCAGCTTGGTCTTGTTAGCGGGAGTGTCCGAGCAGTACTTC
>TRBJ1-4|TRBV5-1|few|TRBD1
CASSKGTGEGKLFF
TGCGCCAGCAGCAAAGGGACAGGGGAGGGAAAACTGTTTTTT
>TRBJ2-3|TRBV28|many|TRBD2
CATPLAGDPNTQYF
TGTGCCACCCCCCTAGCGGGAGACCCTAATACGCAGTATTTT
>TRBJ1-5|TRBV6-6|.|.
CASSYKVWNQPQHF
TGTGCCAGCAGTTACAAGGTGTGGAATCAGCCCCAGCATTTT
>TRBJ2-7|TRBV19|many|.
CASSIDSRVYEQYF
TGTGCCAGTAGTATAGATAGCAGGGTCTACGAGCAGTACTTC
>TRBJ1-2|TRBV6-6|many|TRBD1
CASSYSTGTGNGYTF
TGTGCCAGCAGTTACTCAACCGGGACAGGGAATGGCTACACCTTC
>TRBJ1-5|TRBV5-8|many|.
CASSYRDQPQHF
TGTGCCAGCAGTTATAGAGATCAGCCCCAGCATTTT
>TRBJ1-3|TRBV7-3|many|TRBD1
CASSSGTGGNTIYF
TGTGCCAGCAGCTCCGGGACAGGCGGAAACACCATATATTTT